The T cell receptor (beta chain) described here comes from a study of blood T cell repertoires in COVID-19. Germline CDR1 reads MNHEY; CDR2 reads SVGAGI. The CDR3 contains 15 residues. The V gene end was trimmed by 1 base and the J gene end by 6 bases; junction bases not matched to a gene: 6. Under the authors' procedure: From reference gene primer amplification, estimates of nucleated cell counts were derived. Data came from immunoSEQ multiplex PCR; TCRdb stores just in-frame clones and leaves some out. D and trimming come from the DNA, and the V and J calls and clone size come from that table. The sample carries roughly 40,000 clones, roughly 92% recorded once.

The sample taken for sequencing was peripheral blood. The source is a man aged 45-60 years with COVID-19, enrolled during active disease. The chain couples TRBV6-5 to TRBJ2-7; 10 bases are shared with TRBD2. CDR3 bases: TGTGCCAGCAGTTACTACCTAGCGGGAGCCGGCGAGCAGTACTTC. Protein sequence: CASSYYLAGAGEQYF.